Listed here are 12 T cell receptor beta chains from one sample, sequenced in a study of blood T cell repertoires in COVID-19. Method: immunoSEQ multiplex PCR; TCRdb's copy keeps in-frame clones and lacks some. The sample lists approximately 170,000 clones, less than 90% seen once, with 7.6% in the top ten. The sequenced sample consisted of peripheral blood. These receptors originate from a woman in her sixties or seventies with COVID-19, enrolled during active disease.

V is TRBV15 and J is TRBJ1-1, with TRBD1 identical over 11 bases. Germline CDR1 reads LNHNV; CDR2 reads YYDKDF (reference sequence). The V and J ends lost 1 base and 6 bases, in that order; junction bases with no gene match: 4. CDR3 length: 15 residues. CDR3 coding DNA: TGTGCCACCAGCAGAGGGGGACAGGGGGGTTCTGAAGCTTTCTTT. Translated, it gives CATSRGGQGGSEAFF.

V is TRBV18 and J is TRBJ1-5, with a tentative D call TRBD1 (5 bases). Germline CDR1 reads KGHSH; CDR2 reads LQKENI. Trimming stripped 2 bases from V and 2 bases from J, with 7 bases between. The CDR3 runs to 14 residues. The CDR3 DNA sequence: TGTGCCAGCTCACCAGAACAGGGCAATCAGCCCCAGCATTTT. Protein: CASSPEQGNQPQHF.

The V and J genes are TRBV30 and TRBJ1-2; TRBD1 agrees at 11 bases. The V segment lost 5 bases and the J segment 5 bases; nucleotides outside the gene matches: 4. CDR3 length: 13 amino acids. CDR1 and CDR2 (germline): GTSNPN, SVGIG (reference sequence). In DNA form, the CDR3 reads TGTGCCTGGGGACAGGGGGCGCGTTATGGCTACACCTTC. Protein product: CAWGQGARYGYTF.

The V and J genes are TRBV5-1 and TRBJ1-6; maybe TRBD1 (5 bases). Trimming stripped 0 bases from V and 2 bases from J, with 15 bases between. The CDR3 is made up of 18 amino acids. CDR1 is SGHRS and CDR2 is YFSETQ in the germline V gene. The CDR3 sequence is CASSLVGGVYAYNSPLHF. In nucleotides, the CDR3 is TGCGCCAGCAGCTTGGTCGGGGGGGTGTATGCCTATAATTCACCCCTCCACTTT.

This clone appeared a single time. The chain joins TRBV28 to TRBJ2-3, with 8 bases matching TRBD2. V shed 2 bases and J 3 bases; nucleotides not matched to a gene: 13. Germline CDR1 reads MDHEN; CDR2 reads SYDVKM. The CDR3 covers 18 residues. Written as DNA, the CDR3 is TGTGCCAGCAGTTTAGGGTATTGGGGCGGGAGGTTAACAGATACGCAGTATTTT. Its translation is CASSLGYWGGRLTDTQYF. Supplemented by reference TRBV28 and TRBJ2-3, the full variable domain reads DVKVTQSSRYLVKRTGEKVFLECVQDMDHENMFWYRQDPGLGLRLIYFSYDVKMKEKGDIPEGYSVSREKKERFSLILESASTNQTSMYLCASSLGYWGGRLTDTQYFGPGTRLTVL.

The V gene is TRBV6-5, the J gene TRBJ1-1, with D tentatively TRBD1 (6 bases). V lost 4 bases and J lost 4, with 13 bases in between. This CDR3 is built from 14 residues. Germline V gives CDR1 MNHEY, CDR2 SVGAGI. CDR3 DNA: TGTGCCAGCAGTTTAACAGGGAGCGGCACTGAAGCTTTCTTT. Protein sequence: CASSLTGSGTEAFF.

The chain links TRBV5-4 to TRBJ2-3, with 7 nucleotides matching TRBD2. CDR3 length: 15 residues. V lost 1 base to trimming and J lost 6 bases; unmatched junction nucleotides: 8. Germline CDR1 and CDR2: SGHNT and YYREEE (reference sequence). The CDR3 nucleotides are TGTGCCAGCAGCTTGAGGGCGGGAGATATCGATACGCAGTATTTT. Its translation: CASSLRAGDIDTQYF.

This chain uses TRBV6-2 or TRBV6-3 with TRBJ2-2, with a possible D match to TRBD2 (6 bases). Germline V gene sequence: CDR1 MNHEY, CDR2 SVGEGT. This CDR3 has 15 amino acids. V shed 0 bases and J shed 1 base, with 6 bases lying between them. For the CDR3, the DNA is TGTGCCAGCAGTTACTCTAGCGGGAACACCGGGGAGCTGTTTTTT. Translated: CASSYSSGNTGELFF.

V usage is TRBV6-6 and J usage is TRBJ1-1, with D possibly matching TRBD1 (5 bases). From germline, CDR1 is MNHNY and CDR2 SVGAGI (reference sequence). There are 14 residues in the CDR3. Trimming took 0 bases from V and 2 from J, leaving 7 bases between them. CDR3 amino acids: CASSYSGGNTEAFF. The CDR3 DNA reads TGTGCCAGCAGTTACTCGGGGGGAAACACTGAAGCTTTCTTT.

J is TRBJ1-6 and V is TRBV12-3 or TRBV12-4; D uncertain. V shed 4 bases and J shed 10 bases, with 8 bases lying between them. The CDR3 runs 12 residues. The CDR3 DNA follows: TGTGCCAGCAGTTCTAGCGTCTCACCCCTCCACTTT. Its translation is CASSSSVSPLHF.

In DNA form, the CDR3 reads TGTGCCAGCAGCCAAGTCCTAGCAACCTACGAGCAGTACTTC. Translating it yields CASSQVLATYEQYF. The chain couples TRBV4-2 to TRBJ2-7; tentatively, D is TRBD2 (5 bases). Germline loops: CDR1 LGHNA, CDR2 YNFKEQ. V lost 1 base, J lost 2 bases, and 9 bases lay in between. The CDR3 runs 14 residues.

The chain joins TRBV14 to TRBJ2-1; the D gene is possibly TRBD1 (5 bases). Trimming removed 4 bases from V and 7 bases from J, with 17 bases in between. The CDR3 totals 15 residues. CDR1 and CDR2 (germline): SGHDN, FVKESK. The CDR3: CASSPRQNKGNEQFF. The DNA of the CDR3 is TGTGCCAGCAGCCCCCGACAGAATAAGGGGAATGAGCAGTTCTTC.